This T cell receptor (beta chain) was sequenced in a study of T cells in Graves' hyperthyroidism and ophthalmopathy. Together with thyroid ultrasound, orbital computed tomography, serum thyroxine and TRAb, clinical symptoms were used for diagnoses. Over 9 ml of fresh peripheral blood supplied the PBMCs. The CDR3 is 12 residues long. Trimming shortened V by 5 bases and J by 12 bases, and 14 bases separated the two germline ends. In germline, CDR1 is SEHNR, CDR2 FQNEAQ (reference sequence). This clonotype has a count of ten or more. What it binds is not known. Amplified TCR beta CDR3 regions derived from RNA transcripts. HTBI primers were the set used in a first-round RT-PCR of the TCR CDR3. One entry per CDR3 protein results from TCRdb running MiXCR on the multiplex PCR reads. The profile shows hundreds of thousands of distinct CDR3 sequences, approximately 15% of them singletons. Study findings and constraints: The model predicted ophthalmopathy a median around six months before onset.

This clonotype was obtained from a woman between 45 and 60 years old with Graves' ophthalmopathy. Sequenced material: blood. V is TRBV7-9 and J is TRBJ2-1, with a tentative D call TRBD2 (5 bases). CDR3 sequence reads: CASSDRPAGQFF. CDR3 nucleotides: TGTGCCAGCAGCGACCGACCGGCGGGGCAGTTCTTC.